This T cell receptor beta chain appears in the sequencing data of a study of long-term antiretroviral therapy in people with HIV. Runs used v3.0 of the immunoSEQ assay and were done at survey level. Repertoires were generated with immunoSEQ multiplex PCR, while TCRdb's copy carries only in-frame clones and drops some. The sample consists of around 12,000 clones, about 88% of them appearing once. This clone was picked up one time. This CDR3 is built from 13 residues. The V end lost 7 bases, the J end lost 6 bases, and 16 bases lay between the germline ends. CDR1 and CDR2 (germline): SQVTM, ANQGSEA. This chain joins TRBV29-1 and TRBJ1-5; no definite D call. This material consisted of unsorted PBMCs, taken 2.1 years after starting antiretroviral therapy. The clonotype was recovered from a woman between 40 and 50 years old with HIV. The CDR3 nucleotides are TGCAGCGGGAGAGACGGAGAGAGTCAGCCCCAGCATTTT. This sequence encodes CSGRDGESQPQHF.